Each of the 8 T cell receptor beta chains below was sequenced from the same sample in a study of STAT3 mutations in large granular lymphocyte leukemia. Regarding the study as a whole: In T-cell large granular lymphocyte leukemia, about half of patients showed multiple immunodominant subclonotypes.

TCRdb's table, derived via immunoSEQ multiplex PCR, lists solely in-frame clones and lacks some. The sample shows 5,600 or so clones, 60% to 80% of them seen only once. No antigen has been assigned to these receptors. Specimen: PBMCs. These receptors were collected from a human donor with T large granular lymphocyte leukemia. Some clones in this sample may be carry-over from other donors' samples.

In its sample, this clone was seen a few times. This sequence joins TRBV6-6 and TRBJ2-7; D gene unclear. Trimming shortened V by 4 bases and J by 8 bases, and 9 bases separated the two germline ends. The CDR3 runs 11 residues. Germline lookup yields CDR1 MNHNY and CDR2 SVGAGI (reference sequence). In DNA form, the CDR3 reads TGTGCCAGCAGTTCGAGGCTCCAGCAGTACTTC. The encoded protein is CASSSRLQQYF.

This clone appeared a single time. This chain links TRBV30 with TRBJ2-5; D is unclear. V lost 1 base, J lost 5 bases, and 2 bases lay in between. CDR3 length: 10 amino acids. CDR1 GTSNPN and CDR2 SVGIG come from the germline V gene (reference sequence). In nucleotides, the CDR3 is TGTGCCTGGAGTGAGGAGACCCAGTACTTC. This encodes CAWSEETQYF.

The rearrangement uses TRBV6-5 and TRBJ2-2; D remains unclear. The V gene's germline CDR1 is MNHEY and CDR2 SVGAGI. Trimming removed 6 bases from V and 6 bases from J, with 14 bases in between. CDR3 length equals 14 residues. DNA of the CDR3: TGTGCCAGCAGCGTCCGGGTAGTTGCCGGGGAGCTGTTTTTT. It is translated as CASSVRVVAGELFF.

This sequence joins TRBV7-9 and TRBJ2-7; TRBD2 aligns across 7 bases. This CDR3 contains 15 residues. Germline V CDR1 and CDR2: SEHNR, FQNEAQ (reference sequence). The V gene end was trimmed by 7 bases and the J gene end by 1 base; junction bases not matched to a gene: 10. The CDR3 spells CASNPLSGVSYEQYF. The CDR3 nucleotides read TGTGCCAGCAATCCACTGAGCGGGGTATCCTACGAGCAGTACTTC. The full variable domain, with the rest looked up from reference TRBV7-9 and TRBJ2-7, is DTGVSQNPRHKITKRGQNVTFRCDPISEHNRLYWYRQTLGQGPEFLTYFQNEAQLEKSRLLSDRFSAERPKGSFSTLEIQRTEQGDSAMYLCASNPLSGVSYEQYFGPGTRLTVT.

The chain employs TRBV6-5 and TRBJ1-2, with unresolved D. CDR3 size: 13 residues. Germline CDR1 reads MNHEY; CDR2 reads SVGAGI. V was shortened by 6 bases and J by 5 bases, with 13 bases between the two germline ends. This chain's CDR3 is CASSRNSAYGYTF. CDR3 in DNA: TGTGCCAGCAGCCGCAATTCGGCGTATGGCTACACCTTC.

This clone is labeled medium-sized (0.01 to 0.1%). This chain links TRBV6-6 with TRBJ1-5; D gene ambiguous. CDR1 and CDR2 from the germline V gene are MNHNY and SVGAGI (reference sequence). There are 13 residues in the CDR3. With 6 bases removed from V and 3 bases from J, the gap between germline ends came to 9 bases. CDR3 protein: CASRGSINQPQHF. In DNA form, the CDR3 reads TGTGCCAGCAGAGGGTCCATCAATCAGCCCCAGCATTTT.

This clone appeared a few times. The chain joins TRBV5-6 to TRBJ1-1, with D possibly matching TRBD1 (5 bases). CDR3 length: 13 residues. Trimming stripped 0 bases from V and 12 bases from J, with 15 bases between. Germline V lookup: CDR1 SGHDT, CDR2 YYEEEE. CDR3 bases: TGTGCCAGCAGCTTGGACAGGATTAGTCGAACTTTCTTT. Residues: CASSLDRISRTFF.

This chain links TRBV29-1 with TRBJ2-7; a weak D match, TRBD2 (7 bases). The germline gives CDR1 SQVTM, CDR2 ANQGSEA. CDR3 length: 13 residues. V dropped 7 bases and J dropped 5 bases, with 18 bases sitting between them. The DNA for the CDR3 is TGCAGCGCTGTTAGGGGGGGGAGGAACGAGCAGTACTTC. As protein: CSAVRGGRNEQYF.